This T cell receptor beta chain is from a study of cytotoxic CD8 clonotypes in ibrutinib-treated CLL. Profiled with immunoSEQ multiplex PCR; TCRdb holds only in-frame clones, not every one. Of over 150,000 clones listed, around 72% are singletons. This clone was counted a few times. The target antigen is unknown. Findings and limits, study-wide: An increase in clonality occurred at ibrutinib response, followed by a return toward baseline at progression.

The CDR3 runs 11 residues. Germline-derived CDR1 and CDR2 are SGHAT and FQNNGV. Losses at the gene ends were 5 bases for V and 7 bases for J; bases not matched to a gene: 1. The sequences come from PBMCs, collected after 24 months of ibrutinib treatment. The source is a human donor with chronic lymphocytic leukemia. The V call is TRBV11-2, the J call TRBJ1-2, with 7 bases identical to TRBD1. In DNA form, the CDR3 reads TGTGCCAGCAGCGACAGGGTTGGCTACACCTTC. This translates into CASSDRVGYTF. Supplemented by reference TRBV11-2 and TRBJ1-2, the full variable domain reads EAGVAQSPRYKIIEKRQSVAFWCNPISGHATLYWYQQILGQGPKLLIQFQNNGVVDDSQLPKDRFSAERLKGVDSTLKIQPAKLEDSAVYLCASSDRVGYTFGSGTRLTVV.